Listed below are T cell receptor beta chains from one sample, sequenced in a study of T cell changes during pregnancy in multiple sclerosis. Produced via immunoSEQ multiplex PCR; TCRdb's table is partial and in-frame only. The sample has some 60,000 clones; 90% are singletons. The input for sequencing was peripheral blood, taken in the third trimester of pregnancy. The receptors stem from a female donor in good health, enrolled as a control in a pregnancy study. The CDR3 runs from the conserved cysteine through the conserved F or W.

V	J	CDR3
TRBV21-1	TRBJ1-1	CASSKVSGVDLNTEAFF
TRBV5-1	-	CASSLAEDPYEQYF
TRBV6-5	TRBJ2-5	CASSRGLAGGETQYF
TRBV7-2	TRBJ2-6	CASSRAGANVLTF
TRBV12-2	TRBJ2-7	CASRLGGGGQGFHEQYF
TRBV13	TRBJ1-6	CASRDTGGSSYNSPLHF
TRBV28	TRBJ1-2	CASTGQGAGGYTF
TRBV11-3	TRBJ2-3	CASSLGRTGGGTDTQYF
TRBV2	TRBJ1-2	CASSSIWGQAYGYTF
TRBV5-6	TRBJ2-5	CASSLGTSGGWETQYF
TRBV7-7	TRBJ2-5	CASSDDREQTQYF
TRBV11-2	TRBJ1-2	CASSPLDRLYGYTF
TRBV5-1	TRBJ1-1	CASSLGRNTEAFF
TRBV19	TRBJ1-2	CASSPLGGPDGYTF
TRBV30	TRBJ1-1	CAWSATVVNTEAFF
TRBV7-9	TRBJ2-7	CASSWTSGSFEQYF
TRBV10-3	TRBJ1-6	CAISDGRSYNSPLHF
TRBV29-1	TRBJ2-3	CSVAGADTQYF
TRBV15	TRBJ1-4	CATSGTGRREKLFF
TRBV14	TRBJ2-3	CASSLRLSTDTQYF
TRBV5-6	TRBJ1-4	CASSLDRGGTNEKLFF
TRBV7-9	TRBJ2-1	CASSPTDYEQFF
TRBV7-9	TRBJ1-5	CASSLEGVAAQHF
TRBV9	TRBJ2-2	CASSSDSVSGELFF
TRBV19	TRBJ1-2	CASSMIRAKSNYGYTF
TRBV4-3	TRBJ1-2	CASGGRGDGYTF
TRBV10-3	TRBJ2-2	CAIPGQGPTGELFF
TRBV6-5	TRBJ1-1	CASTLDRGGITEAFF
TRBV12-5	TRBJ1-1	CASGLGQIQNTEAFF
TRBV2	TRBJ2-3	CASSEGLRDDTDTQYF
TRBV19	TRBJ2-7	CASSSRVGQGVLDEQYF
TRBV7-9	TRBJ2-5	CASSFSIQETQYF
TRBV2	TRBJ2-6	CASRLPNSGANVLTF
TRBV5-1	TRBJ1-2	CASSREPRSGYTF
TRBV19	TRBJ1-6	CASSWVPGGLHF
TRBV9	TRBJ2-7	CASSVGRGWDSYEQYF
TRBV5-1	TRBJ1-6	CASSLVGGRGSPLHF
TRBV7-2	TRBJ1-2	CASSPRTVAGYTF
TRBV7-9	TRBJ2-1	CASSSSRGTSGRVGEQFF
TRBV2	TRBJ2-7	CASSDWTFEQYF
TRBV7-9	TRBJ1-1	CASSAGTGGMNTEAFF
TRBV7-2	TRBJ1-2	CASSQDRAEQGYTF
TRBV25-1	TRBJ2-7	CASSDISYEQYF
TRBV21-1	TRBJ1-1	CASSRTVGANTEAFF
TRBV18	TRBJ2-1	CASSPRDPTYNEQFF
TRBV7-2	TRBJ2-7	CASSEDTLSYEQYF